The entry below gives a single TCR beta chain sequence along with its context. This CDR3 spans 15 amino acids. Germline-derived CDR1 and CDR2 are SGHRS and YFSETQ. After removal of 4 bases from V and 2 bases from J, the junction contained 3 bases not matched to a gene. TCRdb redid the calling of the 5' RACE reads with MiXCR, one entry per CDR3 protein. This repertoire shows approximately 8,800 distinct CDR3 sequences, around 53% found once; its top ten account for approximately 5%. The source is a female donor with breast cancer. This chain joins TRBV5-1 and TRBJ2-6; 7 positions agree with TRBD1. Sequencing input: memory CD4+ T cells sorted from a lymph node. Subset noted: memory CD4+ T cells, CD4+CD45RO+CD25-. The CDR3 nucleotides are TGCGCCAGCAGCCTCGGACAGGCTGGGGCCAACGTCCTGACTTTC. It codes for CASSLGQAGANVLTF.